This T cell receptor beta chain is from a study of OX40 agonist ivuxolimab in advanced cancers. In terms of the full investigation: The costimulatory receptor OX40 (CD134) was targeted by ivuxolimab, a fully human IgG2 agonistic monoclonal antibody. Prior anti-PD-1, anti-PD-L1 or anti-CTLA-4 therapy was permitted, and checkpoint inhibitors had been received by under 50% of dose-escalation patients. Intravenous ivuxolimab was administered to patients every 2 weeks at six dose levels: 0.01, 0.1, 0.3, 1.5, 3 and 10 mg/kg. The purpose of peripheral TCRbeta sequencing was to test whether ivuxolimab changed TCR sequence diversity and led to clonal T-cell expansion. Of the 50 or so patients in dose escalation, about 20 had hepatocellular carcinoma, some 15 had melanoma, 9 had renal cell carcinoma and 9 had head and neck cancer. Partial responses occurred in three dose-escalation patients, of whom one had hepatocellular carcinoma and two had cutaneous melanoma. The monotherapy dose-escalation portion (N ≈ 57 patients) of the phase I ivuxolimab trial is reported in the paper. In the dose-escalation cohort, roughly 82% of patients were male, and the mean age was approximately 60 years with a range of about 20 to 79.

Genomic DNA was extracted from sorted cells for sequencing of the TCRbeta CDR3 region. TCRbeta CDR3 regions were sequenced using the immunoSEQ Assay. This is the immuneACCESS table as TCRdb keeps it, with only in-frame sequences that have V and J called. A part of the clones is gone; compared with another copy, unresolved V genes explain less than half, and the rest is unexplained. The sample table contains some 30,000 clones; only one count was recorded for over 85% of them. Of the sample, under 1% falls within the top ten clones. This clone was seen just once. The target of this receptor is not known. No base quality values were provided; no much bigger clone lies one nucleotide off. General study outcomes and caveats: Low levels of normalized T-cell clonal expansion were also seen in some patients who did not respond. Which antigens the clonally expanded peripheral T cells were specific for was not determined. After ivuxolimab, more expanded clones were found on average in CD8+ T cells than in CD4+ T cells. At doses from 0.1 to 3.0 mg/kg, clonal expansion was seen in both CD4+ and CD8+ blood T cells between baseline and week 6. Partial responders in the 0.1-3.0 mg/kg groups had among the lowest normalized peripheral clonal expansion, especially among CD8+ T cells.

The trial excluded patients who had a history of autoimmune disease or who were on systemic immunosuppression. Peripheral blood for TCR sequencing was drawn from every dose cohort at baseline, at cycle 4 day 1 and at cycle 7 day 1. The samples were taken from a phase I, first-in-human, multicenter, open-label dose-escalation trial of ivuxolimab. Adults with locally advanced or metastatic head and neck squamous cell, hepatocellular, melanoma or renal cell carcinoma were enrolled in the trial. Before TCR sequencing, CD4+ T cells and CD8+ T cells from peripheral blood were sorted into separate populations. The germline V gene provides CDR1 ENHRY and CDR2 SYGVKD. The V and J ends are trimmed by 0 bases and 0 bases, leaving 13 bases between them. The CDR3 measures 17 amino acids from cysteine to phenylalanine. The read is trimmed to its CDR3 DNA, 51 bases read in frame from base 1.

The sequenced sample was CD4+ or CD8+ T cells sorted from blood, obtained in a trial of the OX40 agonist ivuxolimab. This TCR came from an adult with an advanced solid tumor such as melanoma, head and neck, liver or kidney cancer. The chain couples TRBV10-3 to TRBJ2-3; no confident D gene assignment can be made. For the CDR3, the sequence is CAISESRPYLSTDTQYF. At the DNA level, the sequence is TGTGCCATCAGTGAGTCTCGGCCCTACCTTAGCACAGATACGCAGTATTTT.